This T cell receptor beta chain was captured by sequencing in a study of vaccination effects on CD4 cells after COVID-19. In the study overall: Either the BNT162b2 or mRNA-1273 vaccine was given to participants in two doses.

General study results and limits: Early post-infection timepoints were missing from the study, which also had few convalescent patients. Among infection- and vaccine-induced clones, marked clonal contraction occurred late after vaccination.

With respect to this clone: The target antigen is unknown.

Trimming shortened V by 2 bases and J by 0 bases, and 21 bases separated the two germline ends. CDR1 and CDR2 (germline): SGHKS, YYEKEE (reference sequence). The CDR3 length is 19 residues. The method was immunoSEQ multiplex PCR; TCRdb's version includes in-frame clones alone and lacks a portion of them. The table records about 23,000 clones, 70% to 75% of them present only once. Using viral peptide pools, the ViraFEST assay grew out antigen-specific CD4+ T cells prior to sequencing. It was after nine to eleven days of culture that CD4+ T cells were isolated. People in the vaccine group had not been infected with SARS-CoV-2 before, and their nucleocapsid antibodies were negative. IL-2 medium supplanted half the medium on days 3 and 7.

This specimen was CD4+ T cells from PBMCs cultured with SARS-CoV-2 spike peptides, taken before COVID-19 vaccination. This clonotype was obtained from a human donor who received a COVID-19 vaccine. This chain links TRBV5-5 with TRBJ1-5, with no clear D. The CDR3 coding sequence is TGTGCCAGCAGCTTTGGCCCTATTGGGGATGGATATAGCAATCAGCCCCAGCATTTT. It encodes CASSFGPIGDGYSNQPQHF.